Below are 2 T cell receptor beta chains sequenced from a single sample in a study of low-dose radiotherapy and immunotherapy resistance in tumors. Time point: after trial treatment. Noted treatment: LDRT plus nivolumab, ipilimumab, low-dose cyclophosphamide and aspirin (RACIN trial). Both TCRalpha and TCRbeta chains were reverse transcribed with V-gene-specific primers. PCR amplification of the TCRs was performed with Phusion for 20 PCR cycles, and it relied on a constant-region primer together with a V-primer adapter. TCRdb re-derived calls from the reads in MiXCR, one entry per CDR3 protein. The sample shows roughly 100,000 distinct CDR3 sequences, 20% to 25% of them seen only once. The input for sequencing was PBMCs, taken after low-dose radiotherapy plus immunotherapy. Receptors originate from a female donor with ovarian cancer.

The sample holds many counts of this clonotype. The gene calls are TRBV12-2 and TRBJ2-2; the tabulated D call, TRBD2, remains unverified against the DNA. TRBV12-2 has pseudogene status. The CDR3 is made up of 18 amino acids. The CDR3 DNA follows: TGTGCAAGTCGCTTAAGCGTCAACGGGAGGGCCCGCACCGGGGAGCTGTTTTTT. It yields the protein CASRLSVNGRARTGELFF.

This clonotype occurred many times. J is TRBJ2-1 and V is TRBV4-3; D unresolved. The germline CDR1 and CDR2 sequences are LGHNA and YSLEER. Deletions cut 4 bases from V and 7 bases from J, with 14 bases between. The CDR3 sequence is 14 residues long. The CDR3 DNA follows: TGCGCCAGCAGCCCAACGTCTTGGAGTAATGAGCAGTTCTTC. It encodes CASSPTSWSNEQFF.